These T cell receptor beta chains were read from a single sample in a study of OX40 agonist ivuxolimab in advanced cancers. TCRdb's table, derived via immunoSEQ multiplex PCR, lists solely in-frame clones and lacks some. The sample includes tens of thousands of clones, 81% of them seen just once. Here the sequenced sample was CD4+ or CD8+ T cells sorted from blood, taken in a trial of the OX40 agonist ivuxolimab. These receptor sequences come from an adult with an advanced solid tumor such as melanoma, head and neck, liver or kidney cancer. CDR3s include the opening cysteine and the closing phenylalanine or tryptophan. D genes are given only for firm matches. The size field is filled for only some rows; it gives once, few, many or a size class.

size: .
D: TRBD1
J: TRBJ2-7
V: TRBV7-2
DNA: TGTGCCAGCAGCTTAGCGCAGGGGGCTCTGGTTGAGCAGTACTTC
CDR3: CASSLAQGALVEQYF

size: .
D: TRBD2
J: TRBJ2-3
V: TRBV4-1
DNA: TGCGCCAGCAGCCAAGATCAGAGCGGGGGGGATGATACGCAGTATTTT
CDR3: CASSQDQSGGDDTQYF

size: .
D: TRBD1
J: TRBJ2-7
V: TRBV7-9
DNA: TGTGCCAGCAGCCCTGGACAGGGAATCTCCTACGAGCAGTACTTC
CDR3: CASSPGQGISYEQYF

size: .
D: TRBD1
J: TRBJ1-6
V: TRBV4-1
DNA: TGCGCCAGCAGCCCAGAGACAGGGGATTATAATTCACCCCTCCACTTT
CDR3: CASSPETGDYNSPLHF

size: .
D: .
J: TRBJ2-2
V: TRBV13
DNA: TGTGCCAGCAGCTTAGTCAGGCCCGGGGAGCTGTTTTTT
CDR3: CASSLVRPGELFF

size: few
D: .
J: TRBJ2-5
V: TRBV7-9
DNA: TGTGCCAGCAGCCCCGGGGAGACCCAGTACTTC
CDR3: CASSPGETQYF

size: .
D: .
J: TRBJ2-3
V: TRBV4-3
DNA: TGCGCCAGCAGCCAAGAAGCCAAGCCCGCCACAGATACGCAGTATTTT
CDR3: CASSQEAKPATDTQYF

size: .
D: .
J: TRBJ1-1
V: TRBV4-3
DNA: TGCGCCAGCAGCCAAGATTGGGTAAGGGCTACTGAAGCTTTCTTT
CDR3: CASSQDWVRATEAFF

size: few
D: TRBD2
J: TRBJ2-5
V: TRBV28
DNA: TGTGCCAGCAGCCTCCAACTAGAAACGGGGAGGGGCCAATACCAAGAGACCCAGTACTTC
CDR3: CASSLQLETGRGQYQETQYF

size: .
D: TRBD2
J: TRBJ2-3
V: TRBV7-8
DNA: TGTGCCAGCAGCCGAGCTCTAGGGACTAGCGGGGGGCCACCCTCCACAGATACGCAGTATTTT
CDR3: CASSRALGTSGGPPSTDTQYF

size: many
D: .
J: TRBJ1-2
V: TRBV7-9
DNA: TGTGCCAGCAGCTTAACCCCGGGTCGGGGCTACACCTTC
CDR3: CASSLTPGRGYTF

size: .
D: .
J: TRBJ2-7
V: TRBV15
DNA: TGTGCCACCAGCCTGCGAAGGGACTACGAGCAGTACTTC
CDR3: CATSLRRDYEQYF

size: .
D: .
J: TRBJ1-1
V: TRBV5-4
DNA: TGTGCCTTCGGGGACATGAACACTGAAGCTTTCTTT
CDR3: CAFGDMNTEAFF

size: .
D: .
J: TRBJ1-2
V: TRBV6-5
DNA: TGTGCCAGCAGTGAATTGGGCTATGGCTACACCTTC
CDR3: CASSELGYGYTF

size: .
D: .
J: TRBJ2-1
V: TRBV11-3
DNA: TGTGCCAGCAGCCCCCGGGGGGCGAGGGACAATGAGCAGTTCTTC
CDR3: CASSPRGARDNEQFF

size: .
D: .
J: TRBJ2-1
V: TRBV7-7
DNA: TGTGCCAGCAGCTTAGAGGGCAGAGACAATGAGCAGTTCTTC
CDR3: CASSLEGRDNEQFF

size: .
D: .
J: TRBJ2-7
V: TRBV5-1
DNA: TGCGCCAGCAGCTTGGCCGAAGGCACCTCCTACGAGCAGTACTTC
CDR3: CASSLAEGTSYEQYF

size: .
D: .
J: TRBJ2-2
V: TRBV4-1
DNA: TGCGCCAGCAACCTTGCAGGGGCCAACACCGGGGAGCTGTTTTTT
CDR3: CASNLAGANTGELFF

size: .
D: .
J: TRBJ1-5
V: TRBV10-3
DNA: TGTGCCATCAGTGAGTCTGATTATAGCAATCAGCCCCAGCATTTT
CDR3: CAISESDYSNQPQHF

size: .
D: TRBD2
J: TRBJ2-1
V: TRBV11-2
DNA: TGTGCCAGCAGCTCGGGGACTATATCGGGGGATGAGCAGTTCTTC
CDR3: CASSSGTISGDEQFF

size: .
D: .
J: TRBJ2-7
V: TRBV4-3
DNA: TGCGCCAGCAGCCAGTTCCGTTCTTACGAGCAGTACTTC
CDR3: CASSQFRSYEQYF

size: few
D: .
J: TRBJ2-5
V: TRBV7-8
DNA: TGTGCCAGCAGCTTAGCGGGGGGGCGCGGAGAGACCCAGTACTTC
CDR3: CASSLAGGRGETQYF